The 2 T cell receptor beta chains below all came from one sample that was sequenced in a study of blood T cell repertoires in COVID-19. The protocol was immunoSEQ multiplex PCR, while the TCRdb copy is restricted to in-frame clones and leaves out a portion. The sample has under 350,000 clones, around 86% seen once. Sequencing input: peripheral blood. All receptors come from a man aged 45-65 years with acute or convalescent COVID-19.

The V gene is TRBV2, the J gene TRBJ2-3, with D unresolved. This CDR3 is 11 amino acids long. Trimming shortened V by 2 bases and J by 6 bases, and 3 bases separated the two germline ends. Germline V gives CDR1 SNHLY, CDR2 FYNNEI. For the CDR3, the DNA is TGTGCCAGCAGTGAACTGGATACGCAGTATTTT. This sequence encodes CASSELDTQYF.

This chain joins TRBV9 and TRBJ1-1, with unresolved D. Trimming removed 0 bases from V and 3 bases from J, with 9 bases in between. Germline V gene sequence: CDR1 SGDLS, CDR2 YYNGEE. CDR3 length: 14 residues. DNA for the CDR3: TGTGCCAGCAGCGTAGGAGGGTTTGACACTGAAGCTTTCTTT. Translation gives CASSVGGFDTEAFF.